This TCR beta chain was recovered during a study of type 1 regulatory T cells. This clonotype appeared a few times. TCRdb re-called the reads with MiXCR, one entry per CDR3 protein. The table includes 80,000 to 100,000 distinct CDR3 sequences, about 28% detected once. The CDR3 totals 11 residues. Germline CDR1 and CDR2: SGHVS and FNYEAQ. V was cut by 3 bases and J by 7 bases, with 6 bases left in between. The specimen was CD4+ T cells, either the whole sample or a sorted fraction (not recorded which). This rearrangement joins TRBV7-6 to TRBJ1-2; D unclear. The clonotype comes from a human donor in good health. The CDR3 DNA sequence: TGTGCCAGCAGCTTGGACGCTGGCTACACCTTC. It yields the protein CASSLDAGYTF. The variable domain in full, completed from reference TRBV7-6 and TRBJ1-2, reads GAGVSQSPRYKVTKRGQDVALRCDPISGHVSLYWYRQALGQGPEFLTYFNYEAQQDKSGLPNDRFSAERPEGSISTLTIQRTEQRDSAMYRCASSLDAGYTFGSGTRLTVV.